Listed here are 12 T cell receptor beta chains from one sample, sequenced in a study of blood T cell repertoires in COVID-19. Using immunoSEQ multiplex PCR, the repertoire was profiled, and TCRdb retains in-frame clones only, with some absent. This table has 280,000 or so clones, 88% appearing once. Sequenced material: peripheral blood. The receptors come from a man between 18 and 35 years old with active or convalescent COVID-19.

The CDR3 spells CASSLGGGGNQPQHF. CDR3 DNA: TGTGCCAGCAGCTTAGGGGGGGGAGGCAATCAGCCCCAGCATTTT. This sequence joins TRBV11-2 and TRBJ1-5; a weak D match, TRBD1 (5 bases). This CDR3 contains 15 residues. Germline values: CDR1 SGHAT, CDR2 FQNNGV. V was pared by 1 base and J by 2 bases, with 9 bases between. The variable domain in full, with the rest retrieved from reference TRBV11-2 and TRBJ1-5, is EAGVAQSPRYKIIEKRQSVAFWCNPISGHATLYWYQQILGQGPKLLIQFQNNGVVDDSQLPKDRFSAERLKGVDSTLKIQPAKLEDSAVYLCASSLGGGGNQPQHFGDGTRLSIL.

CDR3 nucleotide sequence: TGTGCCAGCTCACCAAACTTGGAGATCTCTGGAAACACCATATATTTT. This codes for CASSPNLEISGNTIYF. The J gene is TRBJ1-3, the V gene TRBV18; D unclear. Germline V gene data show CDR1 as KGHSH and CDR2 as LQKENI. V lost 2 bases, J lost 0 bases, and 11 bases lay in between. CDR3 size: 16 residues.

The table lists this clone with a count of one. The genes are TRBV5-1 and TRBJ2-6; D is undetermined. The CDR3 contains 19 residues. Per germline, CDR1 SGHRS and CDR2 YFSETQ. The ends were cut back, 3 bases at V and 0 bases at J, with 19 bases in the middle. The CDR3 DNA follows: TGCGCCAGCAGCTCCGGTCTGCGTGATCGACTCTCTGGGGCCAACGTCCTGACTTTC. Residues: CASSSGLRDRLSGANVLTF.

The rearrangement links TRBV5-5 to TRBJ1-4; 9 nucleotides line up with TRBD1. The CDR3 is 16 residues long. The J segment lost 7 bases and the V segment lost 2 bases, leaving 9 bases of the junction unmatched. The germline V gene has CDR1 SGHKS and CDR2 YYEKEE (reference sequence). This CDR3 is CASSFRTGEGSEKLFF. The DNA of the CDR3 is TGTGCCAGCAGCTTCCGGACAGGGGAAGGTAGTGAAAAACTGTTTTTT.

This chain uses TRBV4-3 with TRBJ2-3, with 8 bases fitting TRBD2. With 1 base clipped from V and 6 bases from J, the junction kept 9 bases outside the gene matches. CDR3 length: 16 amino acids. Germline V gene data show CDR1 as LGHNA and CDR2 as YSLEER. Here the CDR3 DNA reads TGCGCCAGCAGCCAAGGCCCAAAGACTAGCGCGGATACGCAGTATTTT. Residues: CASSQGPKTSADTQYF.

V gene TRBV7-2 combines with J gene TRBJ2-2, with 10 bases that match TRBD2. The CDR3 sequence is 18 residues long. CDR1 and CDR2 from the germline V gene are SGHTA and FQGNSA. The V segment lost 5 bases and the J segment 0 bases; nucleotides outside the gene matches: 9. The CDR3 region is CASSQGFLAGANTGELFF. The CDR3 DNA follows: TGTGCCAGCAGCCAAGGATTTCTAGCGGGGGCGAACACCGGGGAGCTGTTTTTT.

CDR3: CASSVWPVNYGYTF. The CDR3 DNA reads as TGTGCCAGCAGTGTTTGGCCTGTAAACTATGGCTACACCTTC. This chain joins TRBV2 and TRBJ1-2; the D is unclear. The V gene's germline CDR1 is SNHLY and CDR2 FYNNEI. CDR3 length: 14 residues. V gave up 4 bases and J gave up 2 bases, with 11 bases separating them.

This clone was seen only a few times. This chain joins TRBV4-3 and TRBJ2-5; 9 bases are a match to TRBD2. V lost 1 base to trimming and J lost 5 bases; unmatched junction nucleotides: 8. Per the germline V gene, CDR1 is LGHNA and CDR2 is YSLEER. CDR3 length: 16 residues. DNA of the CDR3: TGCGCCAGCAGCCAAGGGCGCGGGGGGGTCGGGGAGACCCAGTACTTC. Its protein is CASSQGRGGVGETQYF.

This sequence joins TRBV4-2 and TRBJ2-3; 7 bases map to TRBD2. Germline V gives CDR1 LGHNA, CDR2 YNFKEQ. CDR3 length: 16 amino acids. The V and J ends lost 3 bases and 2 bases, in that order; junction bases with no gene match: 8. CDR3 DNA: TGTGCCAGCAGCCAGAGTATGGGGGGGTTCACAGATACGCAGTATTTT. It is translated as CASSQSMGGFTDTQYF.

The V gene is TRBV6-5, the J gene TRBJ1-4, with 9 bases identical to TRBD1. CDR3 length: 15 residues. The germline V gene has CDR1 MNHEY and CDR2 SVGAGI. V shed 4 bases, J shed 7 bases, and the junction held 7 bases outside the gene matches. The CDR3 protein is CASSSGGTGSEKLFF. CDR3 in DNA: TGTGCCAGCAGTTCAGGGGGGACAGGGAGTGAAAAACTGTTTTTT.

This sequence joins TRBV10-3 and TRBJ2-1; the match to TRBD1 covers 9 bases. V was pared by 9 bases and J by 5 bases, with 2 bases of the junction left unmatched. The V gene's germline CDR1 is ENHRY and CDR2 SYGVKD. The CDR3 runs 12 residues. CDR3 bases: TGTGCCATGACAGGGGGGAACAATGAGCAGTTCTTC. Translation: CAMTGGNNEQFF.

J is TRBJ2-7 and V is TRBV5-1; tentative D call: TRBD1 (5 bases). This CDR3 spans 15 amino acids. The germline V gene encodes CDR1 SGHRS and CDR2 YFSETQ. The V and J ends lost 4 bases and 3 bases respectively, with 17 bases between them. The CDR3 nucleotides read TGCGCCAGCAGCGAGGACAACGACTTCTTCTACGAGCAGTACTTC. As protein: CASSEDNDFFYEQYF.